The 15 T cell receptor beta chains reported below all come from one sample, sequenced in a study of identical twins. Each CDR3 protein gets one entry after TCRdb re-called the 5' RACE reads with MiXCR. This table has hundreds of thousands of distinct CDR3 sequences, 8% to 9% appearing once. Separately, the same data were catalogued under a study of yellow fever vaccine responses in identical twins.

Material for sequencing was memory (CD45RO+) T cells sorted from blood. The receptors were sampled from a woman aged 18-29 years in good health.

This clonotype was seen only a few times. The chain couples TRBV14 to TRBJ2-3; 12 positions agree with TRBD1. CDR3 length: 16 amino acids. CDR1 is SGHDN and CDR2 is FVKESK in the germline V gene. The V segment lost 1 base and the J segment 5 bases; nucleotides outside the gene matches: 4. In DNA, the CDR3 is TGTGCCAGCAGCCAAGGGGGACAGGGGGCCGGAGATACGCAGTATTTT. Translation: CASSQGGQGAGDTQYF.

This clonotype was counted many times. The rearrangement links TRBV28 to TRBJ2-7; 7 nucleotides line up with TRBD2. The J segment lost 0 bases and the V segment lost 6 bases, leaving 8 bases of the junction unmatched. Germline V lookup: CDR1 MDHEN, CDR2 SYDVKM. This CDR3 spans 15 amino acids. CDR3 sequence: CASSRDYLSSYEQYF. DNA of the CDR3: TGTGCCAGCAGCAGGGACTACTTGAGCTCCTACGAGCAGTACTTC.

The J gene is TRBJ1-6, the V gene TRBV12-3 or TRBV12-4, with D maybe TRBD1 (5 bases). The CDR3 is 15 residues long. V was pared by 4 bases and J by 5 bases, with 12 bases between. CDR3 DNA: TGTGCCAGCAGTTCTTCAGGGACCCATAATTCACCCCTCCACTTT. As protein: CASSSSGTHNSPLHF.

This clonotype was picked up many times. The chain recombines TRBV5-1 with TRBJ1-3; no definite D call. This CDR3 comprises 11 residues. Trimming removed 4 bases from V and 7 bases from J, with 6 bases in between. Germline V gives CDR1 SGHRS, CDR2 YFSETQ. This chain's CDR3 is CASSDSNTIYF. DNA for the CDR3: TGCGCCAGCAGCGATTCGAACACCATATATTTT.

This clonotype was observed at least ten times. The chain uses TRBV20-1 and TRBJ2-1; 7 nucleotides align to TRBD2. There are 16 residues in the CDR3. J lost 7 bases, V lost 1 base, and 13 bases had no gene match. Germline CDR1 and CDR2: DFQATT and SNEGSKA (reference sequence). This chain's CDR3 is CSARGVLRGTGNEQFF. DNA of the CDR3: TGCAGTGCTAGAGGGGTTTTGCGGGGGACGGGTAATGAGCAGTTCTTC.

This clonotype was counted a few times. CDR3 sequence (DNA): TGTGCCAGCAGCTCCCCGGGAGTGTGGCAGGATCTTTTCACAGATACGCAGTATTTT. This sequence encodes CASSSPGVWQDLFTDTQYF. The chain recombines TRBV5-4 with TRBJ2-3; maybe TRBD2 (6 bases). The germline CDR1 and CDR2 sequences are SGHNT and YYREEE (reference sequence). The CDR3 loop spans 19 amino acids. Trimming pared 3 bases from V and 2 bases from J, leaving 25 bases between.

At least ten counts were recorded for this clonotype. This chain joins TRBV5-1 and TRBJ2-1; 7 bases fit TRBD2. J was trimmed by 12 bases and V by 4 bases; bases with no gene match: 10. CDR1 SGHRS and CDR2 YFSETQ come from the germline V gene. This CDR3 region has 13 residues. CDR3 DNA sequence: TGCGCCAGCAGCCCGGGACTAAGGGGTTGGCAGTTCTTC. This translates into CASSPGLRGWQFF.

At least ten counts were recorded for this clonotype. The rearrangement joins TRBV9 to TRBJ2-1; D is tentatively TRBD1 or TRBD2 (5 bases each). V lost 0 bases and J lost 2, with 21 bases in between. The CDR3 is made up of 19 amino acids. Germline V gene sequence: CDR1 SGDLS, CDR2 YYNGEE. In nucleotides, the CDR3 is TGTGCCAGCAGCGTAGAAAGGGGAGCGGCCAGGGCCCCCTACAATGAGCAGTTCTTC. Its translation is CASSVERGAARAPYNEQFF. Filled out from reference TRBV9 and TRBJ2-1, the complete variable domain reads DSGVTQTPKHLITATGQRVTLRCSPRSGDLSVYWYQQSLDQGLQFLIQYYNGEERAKGNILERFSAQQFPDLHSELNLSSLELGDSALYFCASSVERGAARAPYNEQFFGPGTRLTVL.

This clonotype was seen at least ten times. J is TRBJ2-2 and V is TRBV5-1, with D hard to call. The CDR3 has 14 residues. From germline, CDR1 is SGHRS and CDR2 YFSETQ. V was clipped by 0 bases and J by 10 bases, with 13 bases between them. Here the CDR3 reads CASSLGDRAVELFF. CDR3 DNA: TGCGCCAGCAGCTTGGGGGATAGGGCCGTGGAGCTGTTTTTT.

This clonotype was found a few times. The chain combines TRBV5-1 with TRBJ2-5; 7 bases agree with TRBD2. From germline, CDR1 is SGHRS and CDR2 YFSETQ. Trimming at V came to 7 bases and at J to 5 bases, leaving 8 bases not matched to a gene. The CDR3 sequence is 13 residues long. This chain's CDR3 is CASRGGDAETQYF. In DNA form, the CDR3 reads TGCGCCAGCCGGGGAGGGGACGCGGAGACCCAGTACTTC.

This clonotype was detected many times. This chain joins TRBV7-6 and TRBJ2-1, with D possibly matching TRBD1 (5 bases). The V gene's germline CDR1 is SGHVS and CDR2 FNYEAQ. V was clipped by 5 bases and J by 5 bases, with 13 bases between them. The CDR3 has 14 residues. The CDR3 protein is CASSRESDNNEQFF. Written as DNA, the CDR3 is TGTGCCAGCAGCCGAGAATCGGACAACAATGAGCAGTTCTTC.

This clonotype has ten or more counts. The V call is TRBV4-2, the J call TRBJ2-1; 8 nucleotides align to TRBD2. The CDR3 loop spans 19 amino acids. V gave up 1 base and J gave up 0 bases; unmatched junction bases: 11. Germline V gives CDR1 LGHNA, CDR2 YNFKEQ. The DNA for the CDR3 is TGTGCCAGCAGCCAAGGTGGTAGCGGGGATACGAGCTCCTACAATGAGCAGTTCTTC. Its translation: CASSQGGSGDTSSYNEQFF.

This clonotype was counted only a few times. J is TRBJ1-2 and V is TRBV6-5; 7 bases line up with TRBD1. The CDR3 has 12 residues. With V trimmed by 5 bases and J by 7 bases, 4 bases remained unmatched. Germline CDR1 MNHEY, CDR2 SVGAGI. The CDR3 is CASSRQGTGYTF. The CDR3 bases are TGTGCCAGCAGTCGACAGGGTACTGGCTACACCTTC.

There are many counts of this clonotype. V usage is TRBV12-3 or TRBV12-4 and J usage is TRBJ2-7; D call uncertain. With 3 bases removed from V and 2 bases from J, the gap between germline ends came to 8 bases. The CDR3 totals 13 residues. CDR3 nucleotides: TGTGCCAGCAGTTTGGGGTTTACCTACGAGCAGTACTTC. Translating it yields CASSLGFTYEQYF.

There are many counts of this clonotype. The chain links TRBV7-9 to TRBJ2-1; D is ambiguous. Germline V lookup: CDR1 SEHNR, CDR2 FQNEAQ (reference sequence). The CDR3 runs 11 residues. V lost 3 bases to trimming and J lost 7 bases, with 4 bases between them. As DNA, the CDR3 is TGTGCCAGCAGCTTTAGTAATGAGCAGTTCTTC. Translated: CASSFSNEQFF.